Below are 11 T cell receptor beta chains sequenced from a single sample in a study of T cells in severe cutaneous drug reactions. TCR subtype-specific primers in iRepertoire multiplex PCR prepared libraries for bulk and single-cell sequencing. TCRdb re-called the multiplex PCR reads and shows each CDR3 protein once, DNA omitted. Here the sample table reports about 1,600 distinct CDR3 sequences. The patients sequenced had a carbamazepine-induced Stevens-Johnson syndrome or toxic epidermal necrolysis reaction. The sample taken for sequencing was PBMCs. These receptors were collected from a human donor with Stevens-Johnson syndrome, a severe cutaneous drug reaction.

This clonotype ranks as medium-sized in terms of frequency. The chain combines TRBV2 with TRBJ2-3; lacking DNA, the TRBD1 call made by TCRdb goes unchecked. This CDR3 region has 17 residues. Germline loops: CDR1 SNHLY, CDR2 FYNNEI. The CDR3 reads CASKRTGLVTSTDTQYF.

This clonotype is called large based on its frequency. The chain carries TRBV25-1 and TRBJ1-1. Germline V gene data show CDR1 as MGHDK and CDR2 as SYGVNS. This CDR3 spans 11 amino acids. The CDR3 region is CASSVLTEAFF.

This clonotype is classed as large by frequency. The CDR3 reads CASSYSRDRGEQYF. The rearrangement uses TRBV6-5 and TRBJ2-7; no DNA is available, so the TRBD1 call from TCRdb remains unchecked. The CDR3 is made up of 14 amino acids. In germline, CDR1 is MNHEY, CDR2 SVGAGI.

This clonotype is deemed medium-sized by its frequency. V and J are TRBV18 and TRBJ1-2; the D call from TCRdb, TRBD1, cannot be confirmed without DNA. The CDR3 covers 15 residues. The V gene's germline CDR1 is KGHSH and CDR2 LQKENI. The CDR3 reads CASSPSGHEIYGYTF.

According to its frequency, this clonotype is medium-sized. The gene calls are TRBV30 and TRBJ1-2; TCRdb's D gene call, TRBD1, goes unchecked for lack of DNA. Germline V gives CDR1 GTSNPN, CDR2 SVGIG (reference sequence). This CDR3 contains 13 residues. CDR3 in amino acids: CAWSLQGPYGYTF.

Judged by frequency, this clonotype is medium-sized. The CDR3 sequence is CASTSVLRGSYGYTF. The chain couples TRBV28 to TRBJ1-2; lacking DNA, the TRBD1 call made by TCRdb goes unchecked. Germline loops: CDR1 MDHEN, CDR2 SYDVKM. This CDR3 is 15 amino acids long.

V and J are TRBV12-5 and TRBJ2-5. This CDR3 contains 16 residues. In germline, CDR1 is LGHNT, CDR2 FRNRAP. This chain's CDR3 is CASGFGISTSQETQYF.

This clonotype shows up as large by frequency. The chain uses TRBV6-1 and TRBJ1-6; TCRdb selects TRBD1, and the lack of DNA leaves this call unchecked. Germline V lookup: CDR1 MNHNS, CDR2 SASEGT. CDR3 length equals 15 residues. CDR3: CASRADRESNSPLHF.

This clonotype is called medium-sized based on its frequency. The chain recombines TRBV28 with TRBJ2-3. This CDR3 has 13 amino acids. Germline V CDR1 and CDR2: MDHEN, SYDVKM. CDR3 loop: CASSLQVGDTQYF.

Its frequency marks this clonotype as medium-sized (0.01 to 0.1%). The V call is TRBV7-2, the J call TRBJ1-2; the D gene TCRdb calls, TRBD1, cannot be checked with no DNA. CDR1 is SGHTA and CDR2 is FQGNSA in the germline V gene. This CDR3 region has 15 residues. CDR3 sequence reads: CASSLLGDLLYGYTF.

This clonotype is labeled medium-sized based on frequency. This chain links TRBV28 with TRBJ2-5; the TCRdb call, TRBD1, lacks DNA for checking. CDR3 length: 15 residues. Germline V gene lookup returns CDR1 MDHEN and CDR2 SYDVKM. The CDR3 loop is CASRPPGGEQETQYF.